Sequencing of this T cell receptor (beta chain) was carried out in a study of blood T cell repertoires in COVID-19. Study details: Sources were T cells, B-cell-depleted T cells, or PBMCs; the material itself was cDNA or gDNA.

In the original processing: Amplified reference gene primers provided the basis for estimating nucleated cell counts. TCRdb's table, derived via immunoSEQ multiplex PCR, lists solely in-frame clones and lacks some. The V and J calls and clone size are taken from that table; D and trimming were inferred from the DNA. This table has around 140,000 clones, approximately 83% appearing once. Germline CDR1 reads KGHSY; CDR2 reads FQNENV. The length of the CDR3 is 14 residues. V lost 3 bases and J lost 2, with 9 bases in between. The receptor was derived from a woman aged 60 to 75 with acute or convalescent COVID-19. Sequencing was done on a sample of peripheral blood. The chain joins TRBV16 to TRBJ2-3; D is possibly TRBD1 (6 bases). The CDR3 protein is CASSQGAITDTQYF. The DNA of the CDR3 is TGTGCCAGCAGCCAGGGGGCCATCACAGATACGCAGTATTTT.